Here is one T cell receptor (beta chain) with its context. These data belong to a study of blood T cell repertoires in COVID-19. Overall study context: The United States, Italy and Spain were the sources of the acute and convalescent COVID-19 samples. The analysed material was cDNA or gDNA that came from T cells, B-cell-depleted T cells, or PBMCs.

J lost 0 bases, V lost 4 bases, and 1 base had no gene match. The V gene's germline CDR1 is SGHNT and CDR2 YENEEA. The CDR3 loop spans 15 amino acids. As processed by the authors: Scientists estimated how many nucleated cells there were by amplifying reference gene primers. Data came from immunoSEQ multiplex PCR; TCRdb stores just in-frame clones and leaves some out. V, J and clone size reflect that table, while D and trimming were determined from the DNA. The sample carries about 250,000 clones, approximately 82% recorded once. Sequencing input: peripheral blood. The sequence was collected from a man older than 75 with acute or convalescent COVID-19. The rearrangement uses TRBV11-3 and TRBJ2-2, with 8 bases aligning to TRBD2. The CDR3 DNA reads TGTGCCAGCAGCTCGGGACTAGCGAACACCGGGGAGCTGTTTTTT. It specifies CASSSGLANTGELFF.